The 15 T cell receptor beta chains reported below all come from one sample, sequenced in a study of blood T cell repertoires in COVID-19. Assay used: immunoSEQ multiplex PCR; TCRdb lists only in-frame clones, some missing. The sample includes 150,000 to 190,000 clones, more than 65% of them seen just once. Sequencing input: peripheral blood. These receptors were obtained from a woman between 50 and 59 years old with acute or convalescent COVID-19.

The rearrangement uses TRBV7-2 and TRBJ2-3; TRBD2 matches at 11 bases. The CDR3 spans 18 residues. The germline gives CDR1 SGHTA, CDR2 FQGNSA. The trim removed 1 base at V and 5 bases at J, leaving 11 bases unmatched. CDR3 DNA: TGTGCCAGCAGCTTAGTTAGTATACTAGCGGGGGCGGGAGATACGCAGTATTTT. Translation gives CASSLVSILAGAGDTQYF.

The chain employs TRBV20-1 and TRBJ2-5; 7 bases fit TRBD1. J was trimmed by 3 bases and V by 3 bases; bases with no gene match: 1. This CDR3 has 12 amino acids. The germline gives CDR1 DFQATT, CDR2 SNEGSKA (reference sequence). Here the CDR3 DNA reads TGCAGTGCTAGTCAGGGGGAAGAGACCCAGTACTTC. Translating gives CSASQGEETQYF.

This chain links TRBV18 with TRBJ2-3; 7 bases fit TRBD2. Trimming removed 4 bases from V and 1 base from J; junction bases left unmatched: 5. Germline CDR1 is KGHSH and CDR2 is LQKENI. The CDR3 extends over 15 amino acids. The CDR3 spells CASSRNGGGTDTQYF. Written as DNA, the CDR3 is TGTGCCAGCTCACGCAATGGGGGGGGCACAGATACGCAGTATTTT.

V usage is TRBV5-1 and J usage is TRBJ2-1, with D perhaps matching TRBD2 (6 bases). The germline V gene encodes CDR1 SGHRS and CDR2 YFSETQ. Trimming cost V 0 bases and J 4 bases, with 14 bases left between them. The CDR3 is 16 residues long. The CDR3 coding sequence is TGCGCCAGCAGCTTGGGTTTGGCTAGCGCTTACAATGAGCAGTTCTTC. Protein sequence: CASSLGLASAYNEQFF. Together with reference TRBV5-1 and TRBJ2-1, the CDR3 gives the full variable domain: KAGVTQTPRYLIKTRGQQVTLSCSPISGHRSVSWYQQTPGQGLQFLFEYFSETQRNKGNFPGRFSGRQFSNSRSEMNVSTLELGDSALYLCASSLGLASAYNEQFFGPGTRLTVL.

The CDR3 DNA reads TGTGCCAGCAGCTTAGCGACAGGGGTCCCACGAGAGACCCAGTACTTC. The encoded protein is CASSLATGVPRETQYF. This rearrangement joins TRBV7-2 to TRBJ2-5; TRBD1 agrees at 8 bases. From germline, CDR1 is SGHTA and CDR2 FQGNSA. Trimming removed 0 bases from V and 4 bases from J; junction bases left unmatched: 7. The CDR3 covers 16 residues.

V is TRBV11-2 and J is TRBJ2-2, with a tentative D call TRBD2 (6 bases). Trimming shortened V by 5 bases and J by 7 bases, and 8 bases separated the two germline ends. The CDR3 has 12 residues. CDR1 is SGHAT and CDR2 is FQNNGV in the germline V gene. The CDR3 region has the DNA TGTGCCAGCAGCGGAGGGGTCGGGGAGCTGTTTTTT. It yields the protein CASSGGVGELFF.

The V call is TRBV20-1, the J call TRBJ2-7, with 8 bases that match TRBD2. The germline V gene has CDR1 DFQATT and CDR2 SNEGSKA (reference sequence). V shed 3 bases, J shed 4 bases, and the junction held 5 bases outside the gene matches. This CDR3 region has 13 residues. CDR3 sequence: CSASIQRGYEQYF. CDR3 coding DNA: TGCAGTGCTAGTATCCAGCGGGGGTACGAGCAGTACTTC.

This chain uses TRBV15 with TRBJ2-7; TRBD2 matches 11 bases. Trimming removed 1 base from V and 4 bases from J; junction bases left unmatched: 3. The CDR3 is 15 amino acids. Germline V gene lookup returns CDR1 LNHNV and CDR2 YYDKDF (reference sequence). The CDR3 nucleotides read TGTGCCACCAGCAGAGTAGCGGGGGGGCCGTACGAGCAGTACTTC. Its translation is CATSRVAGGPYEQYF.

The rearrangement links TRBV2 to TRBJ2-4; 9 nucleotides align to TRBD2. CDR1 is SNHLY, CDR2 FYNNEI, per germline. CDR3 size: 15 residues. J gave up 4 bases and V 7 bases, and 8 bases lay outside the gene matches. CDR3 protein: CASKRGAQLKNIQYF. The CDR3 DNA reads TGTGCCAGCAAGCGGGGGGCTCAGCTAAAAAACATTCAGTACTTC.

This sequence joins TRBV6-5 and TRBJ2-3; 8 nucleotides agree with TRBD2. CDR3 length equals 15 residues. Germline trimming cut 2 bases from V and 6 bases from J; bases unmatched to any gene: 7. Germline V gene lookup returns CDR1 MNHEY and CDR2 SVGAGI. DNA of the CDR3: TGTGCCAGCAGTTACGCGGGAGGTGGGGCCGATACGCAGTATTTT. This gives the protein CASSYAGGGADTQYF.

The V call is TRBV27, the J call TRBJ1-2; no definite D call. Trimming left V 2 bases short and J 7 bases short, with 20 bases between. The CDR3 spans 16 residues. The germline gives CDR1 MNHEY, CDR2 SMNVEV (reference sequence). As DNA, the CDR3 is TGTGCCAGCAGTTTACACGGCCCCCCCCGGGAGAGTGGCTACACCTTC. This translates into CASSLHGPPRESGYTF.

This clone was seen only a few times. The chain employs TRBV6-1 and TRBJ1-4, with a tentative D call TRBD1 (5 bases). V dropped 3 bases and J dropped 4 bases, with 15 bases sitting between them. The CDR3 loop spans 16 amino acids. Germline CDR1 MNHNS, CDR2 SASEGT. As DNA, the CDR3 is TGTGCCAGCAGTGATAACCCGACAGTTATTAATGAAAAACTGTTTTTT. It yields the protein CASSDNPTVINEKLFF.

V usage is TRBV5-1 and J usage is TRBJ2-7, with D possibly being TRBD1 (5 bases). The CDR3 has 14 amino acids. V lost 0 bases, J lost 3 bases, and 10 bases lay in between. Germline CDR1 and CDR2: SGHRS and YFSETQ. The CDR3 loop is CASSLGRELYEQYF. In nucleotides, the CDR3 is TGCGCCAGCAGCTTGGGCAGGGAACTCTACGAGCAGTACTTC. Combining the CDR3 with reference TRBV5-1 and TRBJ2-7 gives the whole variable domain KAGVTQTPRYLIKTRGQQVTLSCSPISGHRSVSWYQQTPGQGLQFLFEYFSETQRNKGNFPGRFSGRQFSNSRSEMNVSTLELGDSALYLCASSLGRELYEQYFGPGTRLTVT.

The V gene is TRBV25-1, the J gene TRBJ1-3, with 12 bases identical to TRBD1. Germline lookup yields CDR1 MGHDK and CDR2 SYGVNS. CDR3 length: 17 residues. The ends lost 3 bases at V and 2 bases at J; junction bases unmatched: 5. CDR3 region: CASSDGGQGAAGNTIYF. In nucleotides, the CDR3 is TGTGCCAGCAGTGATGGGGGACAGGGGGCTGCTGGAAACACCATATATTTT.

The chain employs TRBV5-4 and TRBJ2-5; 7 nucleotides match TRBD1. The CDR3 extends over 13 amino acids. Germline CDR1 and CDR2: SGHNT and YYREEE (reference sequence). Unmatched junction bases numbered 1, after V lost 3 bases and J lost 2 bases. The CDR3 bases are TGTGCCAGCAGCTCGGACAGGCAAGAGACCCAGTACTTC. Protein product: CASSSDRQETQYF. Full variable domain (missing parts from reference TRBV5-4 and TRBJ2-5): ETGVTQSPTHLIKTRGQQVTLRCSSQSGHNTVSWYQQALGQGPQFIFQYYREEENGRGNFPPRFSGLQFPNYSSELNVNALELDDSALYLCASSSDRQETQYFGPGTRLLVL.